This T cell receptor (beta chain) was profiled in a study of graft-versus-host responses after intestinal transplantation. Study-wide results and caveats: GvH clones detected in recipient marrow included some appearing first in ileum or blood. Allografts from individuals with graft-donor T cell macrochimerism displayed high graft-versus-host to host-versus-graft clonal ratios.

With regard to this clone: Antigen: not known.

This CDR3 is 16 amino acids long. V lost 2 bases and J lost 0; bases outside the gene matches: 3. Germline CDR1 is MNHEY and CDR2 is SVGAGI. Once graft tissue had been processed, intraepithelial and lamina propria lymphocytes were released. Assay: immunoSEQ multiplex PCR; the TCRdb copy retains only in-frame clones and omits some. The sample contains about 37,000 clones, roughly 87% of which appear only once. This sequence joins TRBV6-5 and TRBJ2-3, with TRBD2 matching over 9 bases. This TCR came from a human patient who received an intestinal transplant, so some T cells may come from the graft donor. The source was ileum tissue, collected 200 to 210 days after intestinal transplant. In DNA, the CDR3 is TGTGCCAGCAGTTACGGTACTAGCGGGAGCACAGATACGCAGTATTTT. This gives the protein CASSYGTSGSTDTQYF.